This is a list of T cell receptor beta chains from one sample in a study of beta chain features in type 1 diabetes. TCRdb's copy holds only in-frame clones and misses some; the assay was immunoSEQ multiplex PCR. Counted here are 630,000 or so clones, roughly an eighth occurring once; the ten biggest clones make up 0.03% to 0.045%. The specimen sequenced was naive CD4+ T cells from blood. The receptors originated from a man younger than 30 with type 1 diabetes. The CDR3 runs from the conserved cysteine through the conserved F or W. The D gene is left open where the match is weak. The listing skips clone size in some rows; elsewhere it reads once, few, many or a size class.

J gene,D gene,V gene,clone size,CDR3 DNA,CDR3 protein
TRBJ1-2,TRBD1,TRBV5-5,NA,TGTGCCAGCAGCTCTAGGGACAGGGGCTATGGCTACACCTTC,CASSSRDRGYGYTF
TRBJ2-7,NA,TRBV15,NA,TGTGCCACCAGCAGAGGCCCTCAGGGCGAGCAGTACTTC,CATSRGPQGEQYF
TRBJ2-7,NA,TRBV6-6,few,TGTGCCAGCAGCCTACTTGGGGGAAGTCTTCCCCACGAGCAGTACTTC,CASSLLGGSLPHEQYF
TRBJ2-7,TRBD2,TRBV2,few,TGTGCCAGCAGTGAGCTCAGACTAGCGGCGGACGAGCAGTACTTC,CASSELRLAADEQYF
TRBJ2-1,TRBD1,TRBV29-1,NA,TGCAGCGTTGAGTTCGGGACAGGTGCTTACAATGAGCAGTTCTTC,CSVEFGTGAYNEQFF
TRBJ2-1,NA,TRBV29-1,few,TGCAGCGTTGCAGGGGTCAATGAGCAGTTCTTC,CSVAGVNEQFF
TRBJ1-3,NA,TRBV4-1,NA,TGCGCCAGCAGCCAGGGCCAAGGAAACACCATATATTTT,CASSQGQGNTIYF
TRBJ2-7,NA,TRBV4-3,few,TGCGCCAGCAGCCAAGGACCAGGGACCGAGCAGTACTTC,CASSQGPGTEQYF
TRBJ2-7,NA,TRBV7-3,NA,TGTGCCAGCAGCTCCTCTGGGGGACCCACCTACGAGCAGTACTTC,CASSSSGGPTYEQYF
TRBJ1-2,NA,TRBV7-2,NA,TGTGCCAGCAGCTTATCAGCTGGGGACTATGGCTACACCTTC,CASSLSAGDYGYTF
TRBJ2-7,TRBD2,TRBV30,NA,TGTGCCTGGAGTGCGGGAGGGCCCTACGAGCAGTACTTC,CAWSAGGPYEQYF
TRBJ2-4,NA,TRBV29-1,few,TGCAGCGTTGAAGAATACGCCAAAAACATTCAGTACTTC,CSVEEYAKNIQYF
TRBJ1-6,NA,TRBV2,NA,TGTGCCAGCAGTGGTAACTCACCCCTCCACTTT,CASSGNSPLHF
TRBJ2-5,NA,TRBV5-4,NA,TGTGCCAGCAGCTTGAGGGGACTGTACCAAGAGACCCAGTACTTC,CASSLRGLYQETQYF
TRBJ1-2,NA,TRBV30,NA,TGTGCCTGGAGCCAGACGGGTTACTCTGGCTACACCTTC,CAWSQTGYSGYTF
TRBJ2-3,NA,TRBV9,NA,TGTGCCAGCAGCTCCCGGGCCCCCATAGGCACAGATACGCAGTATTTT,CASSSRAPIGTDTQYF
TRBJ1-3,TRBD1,TRBV30,NA,TGTGCCTCACCGGGACAGGAGCCCTCTGGACGAAGTAACACCATATATTTT,CASPGQEPSGRSNTIYF
TRBJ2-6,NA,TRBV7-9,few,TGTGCCAGCAGCCCCGAGGGAGCTGGGGCCAACGTCCTGACTTTC,CASSPEGAGANVLTF
TRBJ1-5,NA,TRBV7-9,few,TGTGCCAGCAGGTCAGGGTTACCGGGCAATCAGCCCCAGCATTTT,CASRSGLPGNQPQHF
TRBJ2-1,TRBD1,TRBV29-1,NA,TGCAGCGCAGAAGGGACAGGGGTCTTAACCTCCTACAATGAGCAGTTCTTC,CSAEGTGVLTSYNEQFF
TRBJ2-1,NA,TRBV29-1,few,TGCAGCGCCGAAGGACTCGGGGAAGGGGATGAGCAGTTCTTC,CSAEGLGEGDEQFF
TRBJ1-2,TRBD1,TRBV7-9,NA,TGTGCCAGCAGCCTCACAGGGGAGGTGAACTATGGCTACACCTTC,CASSLTGEVNYGYTF
TRBJ2-7,NA,TRBV21-1,few,TGTGCCAGCGATACCTTTTCCTACGAGCAGTACTTC,CASDTFSYEQYF
TRBJ2-2,NA,TRBV6-5,few,TGTGCCAGCAGTATTACAGGGAAAACCGGGGAGCTGTTTTTT,CASSITGKTGELFF
TRBJ2-7,NA,TRBV28,NA,TGTGCCAGCAGTTTGCCAGGGGGGACCTACGAGCAGTACTTC,CASSLPGGTYEQYF
TRBJ1-4,TRBD1,TRBV6-6,NA,TGTGCCAGCAGACCTGACAGGGGGCGCAATGAAAAACTGTTTTTT,CASRPDRGRNEKLFF
TRBJ1-2,TRBD1,TRBV5-4,NA,TGTGCCAGCAGCTTGTGGGGACAGAGCGCCCGGGACTATGGCTACACCTTC,CASSLWGQSARDYGYTF
TRBJ2-7,NA,TRBV27,few,TGTGCCAGCAGTCCGTCGACAAGTAGCGAGCAGTACTTC,CASSPSTSSEQYF
TRBJ1-3,NA,TRBV6-1,NA,TGTGCCAGCAGTGAAGGTGGACCGTATGCGGACACCATATATTTT,CASSEGGPYADTIYF
TRBJ2-5,NA,TRBV28,few,TGTGCCAGCAAGCTTCACAACCAAGAGACCCAGTACTTC,CASKLHNQETQYF
TRBJ1-1,NA,TRBV9,NA,TGTGCCAGCAGCGTACGAGCTGGGACTGAAGCTTTCTTT,CASSVRAGTEAFF
TRBJ2-7,NA,TRBV28,few,TGTGCCAGCAGTCCCCCCCTTGGTACGGGGGAAATGCAGCAGTACTTC,CASSPPLGTGEMQQYF
TRBJ1-5,NA,TRBV30,NA,TGTGCCTGGAGTATTTCCTATAGTCAGCCCCAGCATTTT,CAWSISYSQPQHF